This T cell receptor beta chain derives from a study of naive and memory T cell subsets. The CDR3 extends over 12 amino acids. Germline CDR1 LNHNV, CDR2 YYDKDF (reference sequence). Trimming took 1 base from V and 3 from J, leaving 3 bases between them. This clonotype was seen more than once but under ten times. Its antigen is still unknown. Both TRBC1 and TRBC2 were covered by a beta constant-region primer of two equimolar oligonucleotides. Four rounds of PCR amplified the ligated cDNA using nested alpha and beta constant-region primers plus SP2. TCRdb recomputed calls from the UMI-ligation and nested PCR reads with MiXCR, one row per CDR3 protein. This sample has tens of thousands of distinct CDR3 sequences, with roughly 9.2% found just once. Study-wide results and limits: A few larger clonotypes appeared in naive repertoires, especially CD8, possibly memory cells re-expressing CD45RA.

The sequence was collected from a human donor in good health. Sequenced: naive CD8+ T cells from blood. The chain couples TRBV15 to TRBJ2-5, with D unclear. The chain's CDR3 is CATSRGKETQYF. The CDR3, as DNA: TGTGCCACCAGCAGAGGGAAAGAGACCCAGTACTTC.